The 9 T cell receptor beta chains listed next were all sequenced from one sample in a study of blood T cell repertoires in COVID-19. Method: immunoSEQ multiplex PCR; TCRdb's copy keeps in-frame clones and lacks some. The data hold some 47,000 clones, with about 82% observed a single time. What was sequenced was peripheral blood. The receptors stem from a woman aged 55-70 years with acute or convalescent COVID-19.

CDR3 in amino acids: CASTRASGNTIYF. CDR3 nucleotides: TGTGCCAGCACCCGAGCCTCTGGAAACACCATATATTTT. The chain carries TRBV28 and TRBJ1-3; no clear D. The CDR3 loop spans 13 amino acids. Trimming shortened V by 7 bases and J by 0 bases, and 7 bases separated the two germline ends. Germline V gene data show CDR1 as MDHEN and CDR2 as SYDVKM.

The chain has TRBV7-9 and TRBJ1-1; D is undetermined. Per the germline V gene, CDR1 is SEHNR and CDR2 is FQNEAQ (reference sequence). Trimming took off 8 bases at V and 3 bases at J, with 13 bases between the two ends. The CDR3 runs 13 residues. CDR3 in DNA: TGTGCCAGCGCCGCGGCCTTACACACTGAAGCTTTCTTT. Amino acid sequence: CASAAALHTEAFF.

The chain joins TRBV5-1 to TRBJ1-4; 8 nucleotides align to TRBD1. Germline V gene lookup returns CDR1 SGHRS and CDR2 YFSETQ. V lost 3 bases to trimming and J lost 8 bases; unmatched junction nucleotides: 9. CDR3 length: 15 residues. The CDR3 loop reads CASSSSGDRTEKLFF. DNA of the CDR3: TGCGCCAGCAGCTCAAGTGGGGACAGGACAGAAAAACTGTTTTTT.

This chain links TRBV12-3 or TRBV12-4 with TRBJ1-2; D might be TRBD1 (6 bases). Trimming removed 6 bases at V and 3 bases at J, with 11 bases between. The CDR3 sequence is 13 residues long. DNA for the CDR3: TGTGCCAGCAGCCCGACAGGCGACTATGGCTACACCTTC. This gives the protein CASSPTGDYGYTF.

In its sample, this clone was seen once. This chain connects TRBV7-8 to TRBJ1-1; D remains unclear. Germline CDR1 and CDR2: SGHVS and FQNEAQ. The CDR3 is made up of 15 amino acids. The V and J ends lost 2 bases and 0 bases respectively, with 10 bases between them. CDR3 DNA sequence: TGTGCCAGCAGCTTACGAACGGGGATGAACACTGAAGCTTTCTTT. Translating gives CASSLRTGMNTEAFF.

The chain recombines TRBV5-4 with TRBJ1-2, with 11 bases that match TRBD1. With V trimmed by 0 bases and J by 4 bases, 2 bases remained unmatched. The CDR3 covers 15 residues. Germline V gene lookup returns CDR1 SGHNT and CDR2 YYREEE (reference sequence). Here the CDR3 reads CASSLEGTGGYGYTF. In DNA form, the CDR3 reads TGTGCCAGCAGCTTGGAGGGGACAGGGGGCTATGGCTACACCTTC.

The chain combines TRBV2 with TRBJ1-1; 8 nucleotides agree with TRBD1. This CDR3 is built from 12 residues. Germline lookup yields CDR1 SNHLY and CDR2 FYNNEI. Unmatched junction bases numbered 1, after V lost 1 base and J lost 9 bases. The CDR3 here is CASSEDRGKAFF. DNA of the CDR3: TGTGCCAGCAGTGAAGACAGGGGGAAAGCTTTCTTT.

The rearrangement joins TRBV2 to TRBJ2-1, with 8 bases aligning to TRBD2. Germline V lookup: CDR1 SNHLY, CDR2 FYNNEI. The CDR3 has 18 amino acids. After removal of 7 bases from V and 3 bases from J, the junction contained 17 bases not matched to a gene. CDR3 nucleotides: TGTGCCAGCACTAGAGATGGCGGAGCGGGAGCCATCTACAATGAGCAGTTCTTC. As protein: CASTRDGGAGAIYNEQFF.

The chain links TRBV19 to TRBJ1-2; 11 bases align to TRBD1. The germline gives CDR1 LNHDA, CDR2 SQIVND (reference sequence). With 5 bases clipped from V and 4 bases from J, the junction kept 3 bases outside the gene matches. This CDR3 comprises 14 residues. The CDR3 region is CASSRDRGIYGYTF. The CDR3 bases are TGTGCCAGTAGTCGGGACAGGGGGATCTATGGCTACACCTTC.